Listed below are T cell receptor beta chains from one sample, sequenced in a study of T cell changes during pregnancy in multiple sclerosis. Profiled with immunoSEQ multiplex PCR; TCRdb holds only in-frame clones, not every one. The sample records tens of thousands of clones, roughly 93% being singletons. Material: peripheral blood, obtained in the first trimester of pregnancy. The source of these receptors is a female donor with multiple sclerosis, enrolled in a pregnancy study. Each CDR3 is given with its conserved first and last residue. A D gene is named only where the DNA matches it firmly. Where a row states a size, it is once, few, many or the class of an expanded clone; other rows omit it.

J: TRBJ1-1; V: TRBV2; D: -; size: -; CDR3: CASSEVGQITEAFF; DNA: TGTGCCAGCAGTGAAGTAGGACAGATAACTGAAGCTTTCTTT
J: TRBJ2-5; V: TRBV12-5; D: -; size: -; CDR3: CASGFTYQETQYF; DNA: TGTGCTAGTGGTTTTACATACCAAGAGACCCAGTACTTC
J: TRBJ2-5; V: TRBV2; D: TRBD2; size: -; CDR3: CASSPSGAVQETQYF; DNA: TGTGCCAGCAGCCCTAGCGGGGCGGTCCAAGAGACCCAGTACTTC
J: TRBJ1-2; V: TRBV6-6; D: TRBD1; size: once; CDR3: CASSWVTGQDGYTF; DNA: TGTGCCAGCAGTTGGGTGACAGGGCAGGATGGCTACACCTTC
J: TRBJ2-3; V: TRBV5-8; D: TRBD2; size: -; CDR3: CASSSGLAGRQDTQYF; DNA: TGTGCCAGCAGCTCGGGACTAGCGGGCCGTCAAGATACGCAGTATTTT
J: TRBJ2-7; V: TRBV18; D: -; size: -; CDR3: CASSQTGRYEQYF; DNA: TGTGCCAGCTCCCAGACAGGGAGGTACGAGCAGTACTTC
J: TRBJ2-7; V: TRBV27; D: TRBD1; size: -; CDR3: CASSPRQGALVPYEQYF; DNA: TGTGCCAGCAGTCCCCGACAGGGCGCGTTGGTTCCCTACGAGCAGTACTTC
J: TRBJ2-7; V: TRBV21-1; D: -; size: -; CDR3: CASSKRKLSGILRVQYF; DNA: TGTGCCAGCAGCAAGCGGAAACTTAGCGGAATCCTCCGAGTTCAGTACTTC
J: TRBJ1-4; V: TRBV30; D: TRBD1; size: -; CDR3: CAWSGIGQGEEKLFF; DNA: TGTGCCTGGAGTGGTATTGGACAGGGAGAAGAAAAACTGTTTTTT
J: TRBJ1-2; V: TRBV4-1; D: -; size: -; CDR3: CASSQGGRLNYGYTF; DNA: TGCGCCAGCAGCCAAGGGGGCCGACTCAACTATGGCTACACCTTC
J: TRBJ2-2; V: TRBV5-1; D: -; size: once; CDR3: CASSLGSSNTGELFF; DNA: TGCGCCAGCAGCTTGGGGAGTTCGAACACCGGGGAGCTGTTTTTT
J: TRBJ2-1; V: TRBV7-9; D: TRBD1; size: once; CDR3: CASSLGAGQGNNEQFF; DNA: TGTGCCAGCAGCCTGGGCGCCGGACAGGGAAACAATGAGCAGTTCTTC
J: TRBJ2-2; V: TRBV5-1; D: -; size: -; CDR3: CASSVLTANTGELFF; DNA: TGCGCCAGCAGCGTACTGACAGCAAACACCGGGGAGCTGTTTTTT
J: TRBJ2-3; V: TRBV18; D: TRBD2; size: -; CDR3: CASSPGGETDTQYF; DNA: TGTGCCAGCTCACCGGGAGGGGAAACAGATACGCAGTATTTT
J: TRBJ2-2; V: TRBV29-1; D: TRBD1; size: -; CDR3: CSVDDRANTGELFF; DNA: TGCAGCGTTGATGACAGGGCGAACACCGGGGAGCTGTTTTTT
J: TRBJ1-4; V: TRBV4-2; D: TRBD1; size: -; CDR3: CASSQQGQGEREKLFF; DNA: TGTGCCAGCAGCCAACAGGGACAGGGGGAAAGAGAAAAACTGTTTTTT
J: TRBJ2-7; V: TRBV28; D: TRBD1; size: -; CDR3: CASGQGIGYEQYF; DNA: TGTGCCAGCGGACAGGGTATTGGTTACGAGCAGTACTTC
J: TRBJ2-7; V: TRBV18; D: -; size: -; CDR3: CASSLDGSYEQYF; DNA: TGTGCCAGCTCACTGGACGGGAGTTACGAGCAGTACTTC
J: TRBJ1-1; V: TRBV7-2; D: TRBD1; size: -; CDR3: CASSRTDRGPGVTEAFF; DNA: TGTGCCAGCAGCAGAACGGACAGGGGCCCTGGAGTCACTGAAGCTTTCTTT
J: TRBJ1-1; V: TRBV2; D: TRBD1; size: -; CDR3: CASSDGTDTQWTEAFF; DNA: TGTGCCAGCAGTGACGGGACAGATACCCAGTGGACTGAAGCTTTCTTT
J: TRBJ2-1; V: TRBV10-2; D: TRBD2; size: -; CDR3: CASSEREVYNEQFF; DNA: TGCGCCAGCAGTGAGCGGGAGGTTTACAATGAGCAGTTCTTC
J: TRBJ2-6; V: TRBV18; D: TRBD1; size: -; CDR3: CASSLTGAGANVLTF; DNA: TGTGCCAGCTCACTTACAGGGGCAGGGGCCAACGTCCTGACTTTC
J: TRBJ2-1; V: TRBV6-1; D: TRBD1; size: -; CDR3: CASINRGSQFF; DNA: TGTGCCAGCATCAACAGGGGATCGCAGTTCTTC
J: TRBJ1-5; V: TRBV27; D: -; size: -; CDR3: CASSAGTKNQPQHF; DNA: TGTGCCAGCAGTGCTGGGACAAAAAATCAGCCCCAGCATTTT
J: TRBJ1-5; V: TRBV18; D: -; size: -; CDR3: CASSSTRGDSNQPQHF; DNA: TGTGCCAGCTCCTCTACCCGGGGTGATAGCAATCAGCCCCAGCATTTT
J: TRBJ1-6; V: TRBV7-8; D: TRBD1; size: -; CDR3: CASSLAATGKSSYNSPLHF; DNA: TGTGCCAGCAGCTTAGCGGCGACAGGGAAGAGCTCCTATAATTCACCCCTCCACTTT
J: TRBJ2-1; V: TRBV5-1; D: TRBD1; size: few; CDR3: CASSLEGQGLGNEQFF; DNA: TGCGCCAGCAGCTTGGAGGGACAGGGGCTCGGCAATGAGCAGTTCTTC
J: TRBJ2-5; V: TRBV5-8; D: -; size: -; CDR3: CASSPGRGETQYF; DNA: TGTGCCAGCAGCCCGGGAAGAGGAGAGACCCAGTACTTC
J: TRBJ2-7; V: TRBV5-5; D: -; size: -; CDR3: CASSLGGFVHYEQYF; DNA: TGTGCCAGCAGCTTAGGGGGTTTCGTGCACTACGAGCAGTACTTC
J: TRBJ2-1; V: TRBV9; D: TRBD2; size: -; CDR3: CASSPFTPLAGMYNEQFF; DNA: TGTGCCAGCAGCCCCTTCACCCCCCTAGCGGGTATGTACAATGAGCAGTTCTTC